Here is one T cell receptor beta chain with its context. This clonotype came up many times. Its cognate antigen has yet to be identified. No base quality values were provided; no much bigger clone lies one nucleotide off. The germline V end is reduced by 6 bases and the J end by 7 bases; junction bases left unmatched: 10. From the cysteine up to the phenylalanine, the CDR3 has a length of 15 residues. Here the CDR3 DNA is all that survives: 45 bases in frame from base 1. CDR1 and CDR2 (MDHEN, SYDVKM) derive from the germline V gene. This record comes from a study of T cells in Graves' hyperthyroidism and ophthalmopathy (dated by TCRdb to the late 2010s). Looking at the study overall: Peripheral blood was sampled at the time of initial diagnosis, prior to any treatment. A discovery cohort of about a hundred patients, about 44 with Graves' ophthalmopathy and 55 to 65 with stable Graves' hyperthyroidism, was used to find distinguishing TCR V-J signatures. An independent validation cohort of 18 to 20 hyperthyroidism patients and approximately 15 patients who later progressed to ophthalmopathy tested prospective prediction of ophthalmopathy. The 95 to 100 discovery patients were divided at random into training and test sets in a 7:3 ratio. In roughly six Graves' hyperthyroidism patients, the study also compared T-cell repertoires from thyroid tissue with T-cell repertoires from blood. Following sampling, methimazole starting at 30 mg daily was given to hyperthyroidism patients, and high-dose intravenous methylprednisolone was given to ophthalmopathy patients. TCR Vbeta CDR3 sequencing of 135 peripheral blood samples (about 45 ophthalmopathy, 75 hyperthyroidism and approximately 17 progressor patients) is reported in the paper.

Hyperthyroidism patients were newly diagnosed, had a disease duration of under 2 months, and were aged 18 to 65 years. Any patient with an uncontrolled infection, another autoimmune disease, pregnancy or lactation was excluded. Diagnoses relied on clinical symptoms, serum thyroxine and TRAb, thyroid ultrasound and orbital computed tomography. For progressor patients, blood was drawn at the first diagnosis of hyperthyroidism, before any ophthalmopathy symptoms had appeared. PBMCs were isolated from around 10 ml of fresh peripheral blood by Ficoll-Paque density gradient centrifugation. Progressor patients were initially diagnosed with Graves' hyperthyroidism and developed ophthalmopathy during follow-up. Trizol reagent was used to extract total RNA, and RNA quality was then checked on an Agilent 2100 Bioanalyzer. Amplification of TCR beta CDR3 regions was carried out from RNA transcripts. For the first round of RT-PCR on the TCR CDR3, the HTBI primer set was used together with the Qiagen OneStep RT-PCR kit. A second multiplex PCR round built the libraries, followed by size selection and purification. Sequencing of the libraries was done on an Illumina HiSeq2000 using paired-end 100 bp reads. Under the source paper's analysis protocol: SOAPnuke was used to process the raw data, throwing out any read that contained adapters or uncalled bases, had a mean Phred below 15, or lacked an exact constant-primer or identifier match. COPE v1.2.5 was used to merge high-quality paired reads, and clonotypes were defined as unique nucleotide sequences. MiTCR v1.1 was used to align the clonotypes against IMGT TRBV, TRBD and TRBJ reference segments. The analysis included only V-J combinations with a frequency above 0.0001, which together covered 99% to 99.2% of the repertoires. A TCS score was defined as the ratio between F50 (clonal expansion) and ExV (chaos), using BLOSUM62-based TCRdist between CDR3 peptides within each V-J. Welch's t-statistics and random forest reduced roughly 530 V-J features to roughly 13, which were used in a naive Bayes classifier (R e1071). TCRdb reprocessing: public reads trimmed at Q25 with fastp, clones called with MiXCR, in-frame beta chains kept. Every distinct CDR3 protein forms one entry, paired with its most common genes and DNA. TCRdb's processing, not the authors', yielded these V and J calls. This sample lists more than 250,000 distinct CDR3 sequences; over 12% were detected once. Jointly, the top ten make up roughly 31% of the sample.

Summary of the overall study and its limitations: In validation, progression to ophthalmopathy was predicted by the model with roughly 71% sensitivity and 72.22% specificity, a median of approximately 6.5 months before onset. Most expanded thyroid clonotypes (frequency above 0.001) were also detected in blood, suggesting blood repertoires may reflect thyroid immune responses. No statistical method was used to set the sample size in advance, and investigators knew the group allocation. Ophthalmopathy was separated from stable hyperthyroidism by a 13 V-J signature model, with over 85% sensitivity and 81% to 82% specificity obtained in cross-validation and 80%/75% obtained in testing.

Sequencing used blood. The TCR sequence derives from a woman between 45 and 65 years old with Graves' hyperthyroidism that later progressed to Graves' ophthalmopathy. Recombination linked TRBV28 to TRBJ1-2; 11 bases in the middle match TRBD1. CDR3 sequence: CASRPSDRGLSGYTF. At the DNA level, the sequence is TGTGCCAGCAGACCCTCGGACAGGGGGCTCTCTGGCTACACCTTC.